Listed below are T cell receptor beta chains from one sample, sequenced in a study of shared clonotypes between healthy human individuals. Clones were read by immunoSEQ multiplex PCR, and TCRdb kept only the in-frame ones, dropping some. Of about 2.1 million clones listed, about 93% are singletons. The sequencing input was naive CD8+ T cells from PBMCs. These receptors came from a man aged 18-30 years in good health. Some clones in this sample may be carry-over from other donors' samples. Each CDR3 is given with its conserved first and last residue. D genes are given only for firm matches. Size values are once, few and many counts, or a class for expanded clones, and some rows have none.

J: TRBJ2-1
size: -
D: -
V: TRBV5-1
DNA: TGCGCCAGCAGCTTGGAAAACAGGTTGAACAATGAGCAGTTCTTC
CDR3: CASSLENRLNNEQFF

J: TRBJ1-2
size: -
D: -
V: TRBV19
DNA: TGTGCCAGTAGTAGGTCGGCAGGGCCAAGACCCTATGGCTACACCTTC
CDR3: CASSRSAGPRPYGYTF

J: TRBJ2-1
size: -
D: -
V: TRBV7-3
DNA: TGTGCCAGCAGCGGCGGGACGGTAAATGAGCAGTTCTTC
CDR3: CASSGGTVNEQFF

J: TRBJ1-1
size: -
D: -
V: TRBV27
DNA: TGTGCCAGCAGTTTCTTTCGGCAAGCCCCACACACTGAAGCTTTCTTT
CDR3: CASSFFRQAPHTEAFF

J: TRBJ2-7
size: -
D: -
V: TRBV7-9
DNA: TGTGCCAGCAGCTTATTTAGGGGATTCGACTACGAGCAGTACTTC
CDR3: CASSLFRGFDYEQYF

J: TRBJ2-3
size: -
D: -
V: TRBV27
DNA: TGTGCCAGCAGTCCCGATGGGACGCATACGCAGTATTTT
CDR3: CASSPDGTHTQYF

J: TRBJ2-5
size: -
D: -
V: TRBV29-1
DNA: TGCAGCGTACTAACTCGGACTAAGTACCAAGAGACCCAGTACTTC
CDR3: CSVLTRTKYQETQYF

J: TRBJ2-1
size: -
D: TRBD1
V: TRBV27
DNA: TGTGCCAGTCGGGACAGGGACTACAATGAGCAGTTCTTC
CDR3: CASRDRDYNEQFF

J: TRBJ2-2
size: -
D: TRBD1
V: TRBV27
DNA: TGTGCCAGCAGTTTAGGGACAGGGGGTCCCGGGGAGCTGTTTTTT
CDR3: CASSLGTGGPGELFF

J: TRBJ1-1
size: -
D: -
V: TRBV7-9
DNA: TGTGCCAGCAGCCCAGGTACAGCTGAAGCTTTCTTT
CDR3: CASSPGTAEAFF

J: TRBJ2-6
size: once
D: -
V: TRBV28
DNA: TGTGCCAGCAGTCTAGGGTTTTCTGGGGCCAACGTCCTGACTTTC
CDR3: CASSLGFSGANVLTF

J: TRBJ1-5
size: -
D: -
V: TRBV10-2
DNA: TGCGCCAGCAGTGCCAGGACGTACAATCAGCCCCAGCATTTT
CDR3: CASSARTYNQPQHF

J: TRBJ2-3
size: -
D: -
V: TRBV7-9
DNA: TGTGCCAGCAGCTTCCAACTATTCACAGATACGCAGTATTTT
CDR3: CASSFQLFTDTQYF

J: TRBJ2-1
size: -
D: -
V: TRBV13
DNA: TGTGCCAGCAGCCCCAGCCTGGACGACAATGAGCAGTTCTTC
CDR3: CASSPSLDDNEQFF

J: TRBJ1-3
size: -
D: TRBD1
V: TRBV4-3
DNA: TGCGCCAGCAGCCCCCTCAGGGGGCGATCTGGAAACACCATATATTTT
CDR3: CASSPLRGRSGNTIYF

J: TRBJ2-2
size: -
D: TRBD2
V: TRBV4-3
DNA: TGCGCCAGCAGCCAGGCGGGACTAGCGGGGAACACCGGGGAGCTGTTTTTT
CDR3: CASSQAGLAGNTGELFF

J: TRBJ1-2
size: -
D: -
V: TRBV7-9
DNA: TGTGCCAGCAGCTTAAACTCCGGCTATGGCTACACCTTC
CDR3: CASSLNSGYGYTF

J: TRBJ2-3
size: -
D: -
V: TRBV4-3
DNA: TGCGCCAGCAGCCAATTGGTCCTATCTAGCACAGATACGCAGTATTTT
CDR3: CASSQLVLSSTDTQYF

J: TRBJ1-3
size: -
D: -
V: TRBV28
DNA: TGTGCCAGCAGCCCCCCGGGGGAGGCTGGAAACACCATATATTTT
CDR3: CASSPPGEAGNTIYF

J: TRBJ2-5
size: -
D: -
V: TRBV9
DNA: TGTGCCAGCAGCAATAACCTGGGGGAGAGGGAGACCCAGTACTTC
CDR3: CASSNNLGERETQYF

J: TRBJ2-7
size: -
D: -
V: TRBV2
DNA: TGTGCCAGCAGTGAGTCCCATCCGGCTCTTAAGGGCTACGAGCAGTACTTC
CDR3: CASSESHPALKGYEQYF

J: TRBJ2-7
size: -
D: TRBD2
V: TRBV7-8
DNA: TGTGCCAGCAGCAGCGGGGGCTCCTACGAGCAGTACTTC
CDR3: CASSSGGSYEQYF

J: TRBJ1-1
size: -
D: TRBD1
V: TRBV10-3
DNA: TGTGCCGTCGACAGGGGACCCGAGAACACTGAAGCTTTCTTT
CDR3: CAVDRGPENTEAFF

J: TRBJ2-7
size: -
D: -
V: TRBV2
DNA: TGTGCCAGCAGTGAAGGGCCCAGGGCCAGCGAGCAGTACTTC
CDR3: CASSEGPRASEQYF

J: TRBJ2-5
size: -
D: -
V: TRBV28
DNA: TGTGCCAGCAGTTTATCCCCGGGGGCAGCTGACCAAGAGACCCAGTACTTC
CDR3: CASSLSPGAADQETQYF

J: TRBJ2-5
size: -
D: -
V: TRBV7-9
DNA: TGTGCCAGCAGCTTAGCGGCGAGTCAAGAGACCCAGTACTTC
CDR3: CASSLAASQETQYF

J: TRBJ1-1
size: -
D: -
V: TRBV7-8
DNA: TGTGCCAGCACACCAGGGCGGATGGCCAGCACTGAAGCTTTCTTT
CDR3: CASTPGRMASTEAFF

J: TRBJ2-7
size: -
D: TRBD2
V: TRBV29-1
DNA: TGCAGCGCCCGGCCCGGGACTAGTATGCACGAGCAGTACTTC
CDR3: CSARPGTSMHEQYF

J: TRBJ1-1
size: -
D: TRBD1
V: TRBV28
DNA: TGTGCCAGCAGTTCGCGGACAGGATCGGACACTGAAGCTTTCTTT
CDR3: CASSSRTGSDTEAFF

J: TRBJ2-3
size: -
D: TRBD1
V: TRBV27
DNA: TGTGCCAGCAGTTTAAGCGGGACAGGGACAGATACGCAGTATTTT
CDR3: CASSLSGTGTDTQYF

J: TRBJ1-4
size: -
D: -
V: TRBV21-1
DNA: TGTGCCAGCAGCAAAGGTGGCTGTGGGCGCGGTTTGGAAAAACTGTTTTTT
CDR3: CASSKGGCGRGLEKLFF

J: TRBJ2-1
size: -
D: -
V: TRBV19
DNA: TGTGCCAGTAGTCTTCAGGCCTACAATGAGCAGTTCTTC
CDR3: CASSLQAYNEQFF

J: TRBJ2-7
size: -
D: -
V: TRBV6-6
DNA: TGTGCCAGCATCGACGACTCCTACGAGCAGTACTTC
CDR3: CASIDDSYEQYF

J: TRBJ1-1
size: -
D: -
V: TRBV19
DNA: TGTGCCAGTAGTATAGGCCCAGGGAGACTGAACACTGAAGCTTTCTTT
CDR3: CASSIGPGRLNTEAFF

J: TRBJ2-2
size: -
D: -
V: TRBV27
DNA: TGTGCCAGCAGTCTAGGGACCCCGGGGGCCGGGGAGCTGTTTTTT
CDR3: CASSLGTPGAGELFF

J: TRBJ2-1
size: once
D: -
V: TRBV7-8
DNA: TGTGCCAGCAGCTTATACGGCAGCTCCTACAATGAGCAGTTCTTC
CDR3: CASSLYGSSYNEQFF

J: TRBJ2-7
size: -
D: TRBD1
V: TRBV7-3
DNA: TGTGCCAGCAGCCCAGAGGACAGGTCCCACGAGCAGTACTTC
CDR3: CASSPEDRSHEQYF

J: TRBJ2-1
size: -
D: -
V: TRBV4-1
DNA: TGCGCCAGCAGCCAAGACGAACTGGGACACCGGAGTCACAATGAGCAGTTCTTC
CDR3: CASSQDELGHRSHNEQFF

J: TRBJ2-4
size: -
D: -
V: TRBV4-1
DNA: TGCGCCAGCAGCCACTACCCTACCGATGCCAAAAACATTCAGTACTTC
CDR3: CASSHYPTDAKNIQYF

J: TRBJ2-7
size: once
D: TRBD2
V: TRBV5-4
DNA: TGTGCCAGCAGCTCTGACCCCTTACATAACGGGGAGCGGGAGGCCTACGAGCAGTACTTC
CDR3: CASSSDPLHNGEREAYEQYF

J: TRBJ1-5
size: -
D: TRBD1
V: TRBV7-9
DNA: TGTGCCAGCAGTCCGGGGGACAGGTTCAATCAGCCCCAGCATTTT
CDR3: CASSPGDRFNQPQHF